The T cell receptor (beta chain) described here comes from a study of CD8 T cells in ankylosing spondylitis. On this clonotype: The target antigen is unknown.

Making the TCR beta libraries involved quantitative 5'-RACE with molecular barcodes. TCRdb recomputed calls from the 5' RACE reads with MiXCR, one row per CDR3 protein. The sample gives around 890,000 distinct CDR3 sequences, around 11% of which show up once; roughly 0.51% is in the top ten. The CDR3 consists of 16 residues. Germline V lookup: CDR1 MDHEN, CDR2 SYDVKM. J lost 8 bases, V lost 10 bases, and 11 bases had no gene match. Study conclusions and caveats: Within matched ankylosing spondylitis synovial fluid, disease-linked clones were reportedly significantly enriched. Certain motif variants had earlier been reported in reactive arthritis synovial fluid and blood. A TCR beta motif of seven or eight highly homologous variants appeared characteristic of ankylosing spondylitis blood.

This TCR was sampled from a male donor with ankylosing spondylitis. Sequencing used blood, either unsorted or a sorted T cell fraction (not recorded which). V usage is TRBV28 and J usage is TRBJ2-1; 16 nucleotides align to TRBD2. CDR3 in amino acids: CATCELGTSGRDEQFF. CDR3 sequence (DNA): TGTGCCACCTGCGAGCTAGGGACTAGCGGGAGGGATGAGCAGTTCTTC.